The 16 T cell receptor beta chains below all came from one sample that was sequenced in a study of T cells after yellow fever vaccination. TCRdb processed the 5' RACE reads anew with MiXCR; each CDR3 protein has one entry. The sample has a few hundred thousand distinct CDR3 sequences, about an eighth seen once; the top ten hold about 3%. The sample here was CD4+ T cells sorted from PBMCs, taken 15 days after the yellow fever booster vaccination. These receptors all come from a man aged 18-30 years who received the YFV17D yellow fever vaccine.

This clonotype was seen only a few times. The chain combines TRBV18 with TRBJ2-5; no definite D call. Germline lookup yields CDR1 KGHSH and CDR2 LQKENI. The CDR3 consists of 12 residues. With 4 bases removed from V and 0 bases from J, the gap between germline ends came to 3 bases. The CDR3 DNA reads as TGTGCCAGCTCACAGTACCAAGAGACCCAGTACTTC. Translated: CASSQYQETQYF.

As concerns this clonotype: The junction shows a germline mismatch at one end, possibly a read error. V gene TRBV5-4 combines with J gene TRBJ1-2, with 7 bases fitting TRBD1. The V gene's germline CDR1 is SGHNT and CDR2 YYREEE (reference sequence). There are 14 residues in the CDR3. CDR3 coding DNA: TGTGCCAGCCGCTTGAAACAGGGGATAGGTGGCTACACCTTC. The encoded protein is CASRLKQGIGGYTF.

In this sample, this clonotype turned up many times. This chain links TRBV6-2 or TRBV6-3 with TRBJ2-7; 11 nucleotides align to TRBD2. V gave up 2 bases and J gave up 3 bases; unmatched junction bases: 6. This CDR3 has 16 amino acids. Germline V gene data show CDR1 as MNHEY and CDR2 as SVGEGT. Here the CDR3 DNA reads TGTGCCAGCAGTTACCTGCTAGCGGGGGGCATCTACGAGCAGTACTTC. Translated: CASSYLLAGGIYEQYF.

This clonotype was seen at least ten times. V gene TRBV5-1 combines with J gene TRBJ1-1; D is unclear. With 0 bases removed from V and 7 bases from J, the gap between germline ends came to 7 bases. CDR1 SGHRS and CDR2 YFSETQ come from the germline V gene. This CDR3 is 12 amino acids long. The CDR3 DNA is TGCGCCAGCAGCTTGGTAGCGGGTGAAGCTTTCTTT. Protein: CASSLVAGEAFF.

The J gene is TRBJ2-7, the V gene TRBV14, with TRBD2 matching 7 bases. The CDR3 length is 16 residues. Per the germline V gene, CDR1 is SGHDN and CDR2 is FVKESK. With V trimmed by 4 bases and J by 0 bases, 9 bases remained unmatched. The CDR3 DNA sequence: TGTGCCAGCAGCCGGACCGCGGGGGAGACCTCCTACGAGCAGTACTTC. Amino acid sequence: CASSRTAGETSYEQYF.

J is TRBJ2-7 and V is TRBV6-1; 9 bases match TRBD1. J gave up 9 bases and V 4 bases, and 10 bases lay outside the gene matches. CDR3 size: 14 residues. CDR1 and CDR2 (germline): MNHNS, SASEGT. CDR3 loop: CASSVYTGGTGQYV. The DNA of the CDR3 is TGTGCCAGCAGTGTTTATACAGGGGGCACGGGGCAGTACGTC.

The chain uses TRBV5-5 and TRBJ2-2; D is unclear. This CDR3 spans 15 amino acids. Between the trimmed V and J ends, which lost 3 bases and 0 bases, there was a span of 9 bases. Germline V gene data show CDR1 as SGHKS and CDR2 as YYEKEE (reference sequence). The CDR3 here is CASSSWTANTGELFF. CDR3 sequence (DNA): TGTGCCAGCAGCTCTTGGACGGCGAACACCGGGGAGCTGTTTTTT. Based on the CDR3 plus reference TRBV5-5 and TRBJ2-2, the full variable domain is DAGVTQSPTHLIKTRGQQVTLRCSPISGHKSVSWYQQVLGQGPQFIFQYYEKEERGRGNFPDRFSARQFPNYSSELNVNALLLGDSALYLCASSSWTANTGELFFGEGSRLTVL.

This clonotype was found many times. This chain uses TRBV12-3 or TRBV12-4 with TRBJ1-5; 8 bases align to TRBD1. The CDR3 loop spans 14 amino acids. V lost 3 bases, J lost 8 bases, and 6 bases stayed unmatched. CDR3 DNA sequence: TGTGCCAGCAGTTTGGACAGGGCGCTTAAGCCCCAGCATTTT. Translating gives CASSLDRALKPQHF.

This clonotype was observed a few times. The chain links TRBV7-6 to TRBJ1-6; tentatively, D is TRBD1 (5 bases). Trimming removed 1 base at V and 10 bases at J, with 14 bases between. This CDR3 has 15 residues. Germline loops: CDR1 SGHVS, CDR2 FNYEAQ. The CDR3, as DNA: TGTGCCAGCAGCTTAGGGCAGGGAAAACTCTCACCCCTCCACTTT. Amino acid sequence: CASSLGQGKLSPLHF. Together with reference TRBV7-6 and TRBJ1-6, the CDR3 gives the full variable domain: GAGVSQSPRYKVTKRGQDVALRCDPISGHVSLYWYRQALGQGPEFLTYFNYEAQQDKSGLPNDRFSAERPEGSISTLTIQRTEQRDSAMYRCASSLGQGKLSPLHFGNGTRLTVT.

J is TRBJ2-2 and V is TRBV4-3; a weak D match, TRBD1 (6 bases). This CDR3 is 15 amino acids long. CDR1 and CDR2 (germline): LGHNA, YSLEER. The ends were cut back, 0 bases at V and 9 bases at J, with 14 bases in the middle. The CDR3 DNA reads as TGCGCCAGCAGCCAAGACACAGGGTATGGCCGGGAGCTGTTTTTT. It yields the protein CASSQDTGYGRELFF.

V and J are TRBV5-1 and TRBJ1-6, with no clear D. The CDR3 loop spans 14 amino acids. Germline V gene data show CDR1 as SGHRS and CDR2 as YFSETQ. V lost 0 bases and J lost 7, with 8 bases in between. The CDR3 is CASSLEQANSPLHF. In DNA, the CDR3 is TGCGCCAGCAGCTTGGAGCAGGCAAATTCACCCCTCCACTTT.

A few counts support this clonotype. The V gene is TRBV7-2, the J gene TRBJ2-7; D is possibly TRBD1 or TRBD2 (5 bases each). Germline CDR1 reads SGHTA; CDR2 reads FQGNSA. The ends were cut back, 5 bases at V and 5 bases at J, with 22 bases in the middle. CDR3 length equals 16 residues. The CDR3 region has the DNA TGTGCCAGCAGCCTAGGCCCCGGGACCAGGGCCCACGAGCAGTACGTC. Its protein product is CASSLGPGTRAHEQYV.

This clonotype was observed many times. The rearrangement links TRBV30 to TRBJ1-1, with D tentatively TRBD1 (5 bases). The germline V gene encodes CDR1 GTSNPN and CDR2 SVGIG (reference sequence). CDR3 size: 15 residues. The ends were cut back, 2 bases at V and 5 bases at J, with 18 bases in the middle. The CDR3 spells CAWSLQGEAQTEAFF. The CDR3, as DNA: TGTGCCTGGAGTCTTCAGGGCGAAGCGCAGACTGAAGCTTTCTTT. The full variable domain, rest sourced from reference TRBV30 and TRBJ1-1, is SQTIHQWPATLVQPVGSPLSLECTVEGTSNPNLYWYRQAAGRGLQLLFYSVGIGQISSEVPQNLSASRPQDRQFILSSKKLLLSDSGFYLCAWSLQGEAQTEAFFGQGTRLTVV.

This clonotype has only a few counts. The chain links TRBV6-2 or TRBV6-3 to TRBJ2-7; no clear D. CDR1 MNHEY and CDR2 SVGEGT come from the germline V gene. Between the trimmed V and J ends, which lost 3 bases and 2 bases, there was a span of 17 bases. This CDR3 has 16 amino acids. As DNA, the CDR3 is TGTGCCAGCAGTTATGATGCGGATCGGTCGCCCTACGAGCAGTACTTC. This sequence encodes CASSYDADRSPYEQYF.

The rearrangement links TRBV5-1 to TRBJ2-7; no clear D gene. CDR1 is SGHRS, CDR2 YFSETQ, per germline. The CDR3 has 14 residues. V shed 0 bases and J shed 6 bases, with 13 bases lying between them. The CDR3 DNA reads TGCGCCAGCAGCTTGGGTACAGTCGACCTCGAGCAGTACTTC. Protein product: CASSLGTVDLEQYF.

This clonotype has ten or more counts. V usage is TRBV7-9 and J usage is TRBJ2-4, with 7 bases identical to TRBD2. Germline V gives CDR1 SEHNR, CDR2 FQNEAQ (reference sequence). The CDR3 is 14 amino acids. Unmatched junction bases numbered 0, after V lost 3 bases and J lost 1 base. The CDR3 sequence is CASSFGGAKNIQYF. CDR3 coding DNA: TGTGCCAGCAGCTTCGGGGGGGCCAAAAACATTCAGTACTTC.